This T cell receptor beta chain was observed in a study of blood T cells in healthy people across ages. About the study: About one barcoded beta molecule was captured per two T cells (by template switching).

V lost 2 bases and J lost 3, with 8 bases in between. The CDR3 totals 14 residues. CDR1 is ENHRY and CDR2 is SYGVKD in the germline V gene. Through a sample-barcoded 5' primer and a J-beta primer mix, a second PCR was run for about 7 to 12 cycles. TCRdb recomputed calls from the 5' RACE reads with MiXCR, one row per CDR3 protein. The data show 660,000 or so distinct CDR3 sequences, approximately 50% seen once. Study findings and constraints: Older individuals had lower TCR beta diversity per million T cells (the decline was roughly linear).

A word on this clonotype: What it recognizes is unknown.

This chain connects TRBV10-3 to TRBJ2-1, with D tentatively TRBD1 or TRBD2 (5 bases each). The clonotype originates from a man between 60 and 70 years old in good health. Sequencing was done on a sample of blood. In DNA form, the CDR3 reads TGTGCCATCAGTGAGCAGGGAGACTACAATGAGCAGTTCTTC. As protein: CAISEQGDYNEQFF.